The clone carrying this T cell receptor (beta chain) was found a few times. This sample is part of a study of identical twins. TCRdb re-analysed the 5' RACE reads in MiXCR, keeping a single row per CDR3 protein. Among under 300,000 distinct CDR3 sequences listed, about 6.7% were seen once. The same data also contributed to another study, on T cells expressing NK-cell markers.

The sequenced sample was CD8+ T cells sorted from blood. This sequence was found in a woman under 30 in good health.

CDR3 amino acids: CASRMGIHEQYF. CDR3 DNA: TGTGCCAGCAGGATGGGTATCCACGAGCAGTACTTC. The rearrangement links TRBV25-1 to TRBJ2-7; D uncertain. Trimming removed 6 bases from V and 5 bases from J, with 11 bases in between. The CDR3 extends over 12 amino acids. CDR1 is MGHDK, CDR2 SYGVNS, per germline.